Below are 24 T cell receptor beta chains sequenced from a single sample in a study of blood T cell repertoires in COVID-19. The data were produced by immunoSEQ multiplex PCR, yet TCRdb's version contains in-frame clones alone and is incomplete. Of about 74,000 clones in the sample, around nine tenths were seen once. The sequencing sample was made of peripheral blood. All receptors come from a woman aged 80 or over with active or convalescent COVID-19.

The chain joins TRBV18 to TRBJ1-1; 7 positions match TRBD1. V gave up 2 bases and J gave up 6 bases; unmatched junction bases: 9. The CDR3 loop spans 15 amino acids. CDR1 and CDR2 (germline): KGHSH, LQKENI. The CDR3 DNA reads TGTGCCAGCTCACCAGAACAGGGGTTGGGGGCTGAAGCTTTCTTT. Protein product: CASSPEQGLGAEAFF.

This chain connects TRBV10-3 to TRBJ2-5; TRBD2 aligns across 8 bases. The CDR3 spans 14 residues. CDR1 is ENHRY and CDR2 is SYGVKD in the germline V gene. V lost 8 bases and J lost 5; bases outside the gene matches: 10. In DNA form, the CDR3 reads TGTGCCATCGGAACGGGGGGGCCTGGGGAGACCCAGTACTTC. Translation gives CAIGTGGPGETQYF.

J is TRBJ2-3 and V is TRBV4-3, with 8 bases aligning to TRBD2. This CDR3 has 17 residues. Losses at the gene ends were 4 bases for V and 1 base for J; bases not matched to a gene: 10. Per germline, CDR1 LGHNA and CDR2 YSLEER. CDR3 sequence reads: CASSLSLPAGGTDTQYF. DNA for the CDR3: TGCGCCAGCAGCCTTTCTCTTCCAGCGGGGGGCACAGATACGCAGTATTTT.

The rearrangement links TRBV15 to TRBJ2-5; tentative D call: TRBD2 (5 bases). CDR3 size: 16 residues. V was shortened by 6 bases and J by 2 bases, with 19 bases between the two germline ends. CDR1 and CDR2 (germline): LNHNV, YYDKDF (reference sequence). As DNA, the CDR3 is TGTGCCACCAGTCCTAGCCTTTTAGGCTCTCAAGAGACCCAGTACTTC. Residues: CATSPSLLGSQETQYF.

The rearrangement joins TRBV5-1 to TRBJ1-4; 11 nucleotides match TRBD1. CDR1 is SGHRS and CDR2 is YFSETQ in the germline V gene. The trim removed 4 bases at V and 5 bases at J, leaving 4 bases unmatched. This CDR3 spans 15 amino acids. The CDR3, as DNA: TGCGCCAGCAGCCCCGGGACAGGGGGGAATGAAAAACTGTTTTTT. As protein: CASSPGTGGNEKLFF.

The chain combines TRBV15 with TRBJ1-1, with D possibly TRBD1 on 6 matching bases. Per the germline V gene, CDR1 is LNHNV and CDR2 is YYDKDF (reference sequence). The CDR3 spans 16 residues. Deletions cut 5 bases from V and 10 bases from J, with 26 bases between. The CDR3 protein is CATSGNLKAGEIGAFF. The CDR3 region has the DNA TGTGCCACCAGCGGAAATCTAAAAGCAGGGGAGATAGGAGCTTTCTTT.

V is TRBV5-8 and J is TRBJ2-1; tentative D call: TRBD2 (5 bases). This CDR3 contains 13 residues. Trimming shortened V by 7 bases and J by 7 bases, and 15 bases separated the two germline ends. Germline V gene lookup returns CDR1 SGHTS and CDR2 YDEGEE. The CDR3 here is CASPGKPKNEQFF. CDR3 nucleotide sequence: TGTGCCAGCCCCGGGAAACCAAAAAATGAGCAGTTCTTC.

This chain joins TRBV7-2 and TRBJ1-5, with TRBD1 matching over 7 bases. CDR3 length: 15 amino acids. The ends lost 3 bases at V and 0 bases at J; junction bases unmatched: 2. The germline V gene has CDR1 SGHTA and CDR2 FQGNSA. The CDR3 region is CASSFTGDSNQPQHF. Written as DNA, the CDR3 is TGTGCCAGCAGCTTTACAGGGGATAGCAATCAGCCCCAGCATTTT.

The chain uses TRBV15 and TRBJ2-2; tentative D call: TRBD2 (7 bases). Germline V CDR1 and CDR2: LNHNV, YYDKDF (reference sequence). This CDR3 is built from 17 residues. V dropped 0 bases and J dropped 3 bases, with 14 bases sitting between them. The CDR3 sequence: CATSRDHGGRYTGELFF. The CDR3 nucleotides are TGTGCCACCAGCAGAGATCACGGGGGGCGGTACACCGGGGAGCTGTTTTTT.

The V gene is TRBV18, the J gene TRBJ1-2; D uncertain. Germline V gene data show CDR1 as KGHSH and CDR2 as LQKENI. The germline V and J ends were trimmed by 1 base and 8 bases, with 11 bases remaining between them. The CDR3 extends over 13 amino acids. CDR3 nucleotide sequence: TGTGCCAGCTCACCACGTCTCCTGGAGGGCTACACCTTC. Protein: CASSPRLLEGYTF.

This chain links TRBV10-3 with TRBJ2-2; possible D gene TRBD2, 6 bases. The CDR3 loop spans 17 amino acids. The germline V gene encodes CDR1 ENHRY and CDR2 SYGVKD. Deletions cut 3 bases from V and 2 bases from J, with 16 bases between. CDR3 nucleotides: TGTGCCATCAGTGACCCTCCGGGACTCTCAAACACCGGGGAGCTGTTTTTT. Its translation is CAISDPPGLSNTGELFF.

This chain uses TRBV5-1 with TRBJ1-4, with D unresolved. Germline V gene sequence: CDR1 SGHRS, CDR2 YFSETQ. Trimming removed 1 base from V and 7 bases from J, with 11 bases in between. This CDR3 has 14 amino acids. CDR3 in DNA: TGCGCCAGCAGCTTGTTAGGAGCGTTTGAAAAACTGTTTTTT. The encoded protein is CASSLLGAFEKLFF.

The chain recombines TRBV28 with TRBJ1-2; a possible D gene is TRBD1 (5 bases). The CDR3 spans 12 residues. The germline CDR1 and CDR2 sequences are MDHEN and SYDVKM. V shed 5 bases and J shed 8 bases, with 12 bases lying between them. DNA of the CDR3: TGTGCCAGCAGTCCCCGGGGGTACGGCTACACCTTC. Translation gives CASSPRGYGYTF.

The chain uses TRBV5-8 and TRBJ2-4; possibly TRBD2 for D (6 bases). The CDR3 is 15 amino acids. Germline V gene sequence: CDR1 SGHTS, CDR2 YDEGEE. V was trimmed by 4 bases and J by 0 bases, leaving 11 bases between them. CDR3: CASSPRGIAKNIQYF. The CDR3 DNA reads as TGTGCCAGCAGCCCTCGGGGGATAGCCAAAAACATTCAGTACTTC.

The table lists this clone with a few counts. The chain links TRBV9 to TRBJ2-7; 7 nucleotides match TRBD1. Germline assignment: CDR1 SGDLS and CDR2 YYNGEE. The CDR3 runs 14 residues. Trimming at V came to 4 bases and at J to 3 bases, leaving 7 bases not matched to a gene. The CDR3 bases are TGTGCCAGCAGCCTCGGGACAGCCAACTACGAGCAGTACTTC. Translated, it gives CASSLGTANYEQYF.

The rearrangement links TRBV19 to TRBJ1-1; D is unresolved. The CDR3 loop spans 14 amino acids. Trimming removed 6 bases at V and 4 bases at J, with 15 bases between. Germline loops: CDR1 LNHDA, CDR2 SQIVND (reference sequence). CDR3 in DNA: TGTGCCAGTAGGGGCATCACGAGAAGCACTGAAGCTTTCTTT. Its protein product is CASRGITRSTEAFF. Full variable domain (missing parts from reference TRBV19 and TRBJ1-1): DGGITQSPKYLFRKEGQNVTLSCEQNLNHDAMYWYRQDPGQGLRLIYYSQIVNDFQKGDIAEGYSVSREKKESFPLTVTSAQKNPTAFYLCASRGITRSTEAFFGQGTRLTVV.

The chain couples TRBV5-6 to TRBJ2-1; D not resolved. Trimming pared 4 bases from V and 4 bases from J, leaving 15 bases between. The CDR3 contains 15 residues. Germline V gives CDR1 SGHDT, CDR2 YYEEEE. Written as DNA, the CDR3 is TGTGCCAGCAGCGTGGCTCCGACGGAGTACAATGAGCAGTTCTTC. It translates to CASSVAPTEYNEQFF. Variable domain in full (rest from reference TRBV5-6 and TRBJ2-1): DAGVTQSPTHLIKTRGQQVTLRCSPKSGHDTVSWYQQALGQGPQFIFQYYEEEERQRGNFPDRFSGHQFPNYSSELNVNALLLGDSALYLCASSVAPTEYNEQFFGPGTRLTVL.

The chain links TRBV29-1 to TRBJ1-5; TRBD1 agrees at 7 bases. Germline-derived CDR1 and CDR2 are SQVTM and ANQGSEA. This CDR3 is 13 amino acids long. Trimming cost V 4 bases and J 1 base; bases outside gene matches: 1. CDR3 protein: CSVGGGSNQPQHF. The CDR3 DNA reads TGCAGCGTTGGAGGGGGCAGCAATCAGCCCCAGCATTTT.

In its sample, this clone was seen once. DNA of the CDR3: TGTGCCAGCAGTGAACCAGCAGGCAAGAGCAATCAGCCCCAGCATTTT. Translation: CASSEPAGKSNQPQHF. The chain carries TRBV6-1 and TRBJ1-5; D gene uncertain. Germline V gene sequence: CDR1 MNHNS, CDR2 SASEGT. CDR3 length equals 16 residues. Trimming removed 2 bases from V and 1 base from J, with 12 bases in between.

J is TRBJ2-1 and V is TRBV7-9; TRBD1 matches 9 bases. Losses at the gene ends were 9 bases for V and 3 bases for J; bases not matched to a gene: 6. The CDR3 runs to 14 residues. CDR1 SEHNR and CDR2 FQNEAQ come from the germline V gene (reference sequence). The CDR3 spells CASQTGGFYNEQFF. The CDR3 DNA sequence: TGTGCCAGTCAGACAGGGGGGTTCTACAATGAGCAGTTCTTC.

The chain combines TRBV19 with TRBJ2-1; D not resolved. The CDR3 totals 16 residues. The germline V gene has CDR1 LNHDA and CDR2 SQIVND (reference sequence). Deletions cut 3 bases from V and 2 bases from J, with 14 bases between. CDR3 sequence reads: CASSMQWLNPYNEQFF. The CDR3 region has the DNA TGTGCCAGTAGTATGCAGTGGCTTAACCCCTACAATGAGCAGTTCTTC.

The V and J genes are TRBV7-2 and TRBJ1-6; 9 nucleotides match TRBD1. This CDR3 contains 15 residues. With 4 bases clipped from V and 6 bases from J, the junction kept 4 bases outside the gene matches. Germline lookup yields CDR1 SGHTA and CDR2 FQGNSA. Here the CDR3 DNA reads TGTGCCAGCAGCTCACAGGGGGCGGGTAATTCACCCCTCCACTTT. Translation: CASSSQGAGNSPLHF.

This chain links TRBV10-3 with TRBJ1-5; 12 nucleotides agree with TRBD1. The CDR3 sequence is 17 residues long. CDR1 ENHRY and CDR2 SYGVKD come from the germline V gene. Germline trimming cut 4 bases from V and 6 bases from J; bases unmatched to any gene: 10. The CDR3 region is CAISGGGQGAQSQPQHF. The CDR3 DNA is TGTGCCATCAGTGGAGGGGGACAGGGGGCGCAGAGTCAGCCCCAGCATTTT.

This chain joins TRBV7-9 and TRBJ1-2, with D uncertain. CDR3 length: 14 residues. Germline V gene data show CDR1 as SEHNR and CDR2 as FQNEAQ (reference sequence). V shed 1 base and J shed 3 bases, with 9 bases lying between them. In DNA, the CDR3 is TGTGCCAGCAGCTTAGTTTCCGGGGACTATGGCTACACCTTC. This translates into CASSLVSGDYGYTF.